These 19 T cell receptor beta chains share one sample of origin, sequenced in a study of shared clonotypes between healthy human individuals. The assay was immunoSEQ multiplex PCR, and TCRdb's table has in-frame clones only and misses some. This sample has 2 million to 3 million clones; 93% occur once, and the top ten carry about 0.34%. Sample: naive CD4+ T cells from PBMCs. The sample's subset: CD45RA+ positively selected. Source of these receptors: a man aged 18 to 30 in good health. Some clones in this sample may be carry-over from other donors' samples.

The chain recombines TRBV18 with TRBJ2-3; TRBD1 is a possible D gene (7 bases). This CDR3 contains 15 residues. Germline values: CDR1 KGHSH, CDR2 LQKENI. The V end was cut by 4 bases, the J end by 2 bases, with 13 bases between. This chain's CDR3 is CASSLRGTVTDTQYF. As DNA, the CDR3 is TGTGCCAGCTCACTGCGCGGGACAGTCACAGATACGCAGTATTTT.

To note about this clone: At the DNA level, this CDR3 is encoded by other sequences in the same sample as well. V usage is TRBV20-1 and J usage is TRBJ2-1; D call uncertain. The length of the CDR3 is 9 residues. Trimming removed 2 bases at V and 7 bases at J, with 0 bases between. Germline-derived CDR1 and CDR2 are DFQATT and SNEGSKA (reference sequence). CDR3 bases: TGCAGTGCTAGAAATGAGCAGTTCTTC. Translated: CSARNEQFF.

The chain couples TRBV7-9 to TRBJ1-4; D perhaps matches TRBD1 (6 bases). Germline CDR1 SEHNR, CDR2 FQNEAQ (reference sequence). V was pared by 5 bases and J by 6 bases, with 22 bases between. The CDR3 sequence is 17 residues long. The CDR3 protein is CASSPLTRSGADEKLFF. The DNA for the CDR3 is TGTGCCAGCAGCCCACTCACTCGGTCGGGGGCGGATGAAAAACTGTTTTTT.

The rearrangement joins TRBV5-4 to TRBJ2-7, with TRBD1 matching over 11 bases. Germline assignment: CDR1 SGHNT and CDR2 YYREEE (reference sequence). The CDR3 totals 15 residues. Trimming at V came to 4 bases and at J to 2 bases, leaving 5 bases not matched to a gene. CDR3 protein: CASSPRDRGTYEQYF. In DNA form, the CDR3 reads TGTGCCAGCAGCCCCCGGGACAGGGGGACCTACGAGCAGTACTTC.

In its sample, this clone was seen a few times. In the same sample, other DNA sequences code for this CDR3. Here the CDR3 DNA reads TGTGCCTGGAGAGATAGGGCCGGTCAGCCCCAGCATTTT. Translating gives CAWRDRAGQPQHF. The chain recombines TRBV30 with TRBJ1-5; D is undetermined. V lost 3 bases, J lost 6 bases, and 12 bases lay in between. This CDR3 contains 13 residues. The germline gives CDR1 GTSNPN, CDR2 SVGIG (reference sequence).

The rearrangement links TRBV5-3 to TRBJ2-1; 8 bases map to TRBD1. Being an ORF, TRBV5-3 has a function that is uncertain. The CDR3 spans 15 residues. V was pared by 2 bases and J by 8 bases, with 9 bases of the junction left unmatched. The CDR3 here is CARSFCAGGLHEQFF. DNA for the CDR3: TGTGCCAGAAGCTTTTGCGCAGGGGGCCTCCATGAGCAGTTCTTC.

The chain carries TRBV5-1 and TRBJ2-1; no clear D. With 0 bases removed from V and 6 bases from J, the gap between germline ends came to 10 bases. Germline V gives CDR1 SGHRS, CDR2 YFSETQ. This CDR3 contains 14 residues. CDR3 DNA: TGCGCCAGCAGCTTGGTTCGGGCCCTCAATGAGCAGTTCTTC. It specifies CASSLVRALNEQFF.

About this clone itself: The sample contains more than one DNA sequence encoding this CDR3. The chain employs TRBV6-5 and TRBJ2-2; unclear D gene. CDR1 and CDR2 (germline): MNHEY, SVGAGI. Trimming took off 5 bases at V and 0 bases at J, with 7 bases between the two ends. CDR3 length: 14 residues. DNA of the CDR3: TGTGCCAGCAGTAGGACCGCGAACACCGGGGAGCTGTTTTTT. This gives the protein CASSRTANTGELFF.

The sample holds one count of this clone. The chain employs TRBV5-1 and TRBJ2-5; 7 bases match TRBD1. Per germline, CDR1 SGHRS and CDR2 YFSETQ. Trimming cost V 4 bases and J 2 bases; bases outside gene matches: 5. CDR3 size: 14 residues. The CDR3 protein is CASSQQGFQETQYF. The DNA for the CDR3 is TGCGCCAGCAGCCAACAGGGGTTTCAAGAGACCCAGTACTTC.

The rearrangement links TRBV28 to TRBJ1-5, with unresolved D. Trimming stripped 7 bases from V and 1 base from J, with 14 bases between. The germline V gene has CDR1 MDHEN and CDR2 SYDVKM. The CDR3 extends over 15 amino acids. The CDR3 here is CASTVVIGSNQPQHF. CDR3 coding DNA: TGTGCCAGCACAGTTGTCATAGGGAGCAATCAGCCCCAGCATTTT. Using reference TRBV28 and TRBJ1-5 for the parts outside the CDR3, the full variable domain is DVKVTQSSRYLVKRTGEKVFLECVQDMDHENMFWYRQDPGLGLRLIYFSYDVKMKEKGDIPEGYSVSREKKERFSLILESASTNQTSMYLCASTVVIGSNQPQHFGDGTRLSIL.

The chain uses TRBV5-6 and TRBJ1-5, with D perhaps matching TRBD1 (6 bases). There are 14 residues in the CDR3. The V gene's germline CDR1 is SGHDT and CDR2 YYEEEE. Trimming stripped 0 bases from V and 15 bases from J, with 19 bases between. In nucleotides, the CDR3 is TGTGCCAGCAGCTTGGCGGGGGCAGGACTAGGGTCGCATTTT. Its translation is CASSLAGAGLGSHF.

J is TRBJ2-2 and V is TRBV5-1; D possibly corresponds to TRBD2 (6 bases). The germline V gene encodes CDR1 SGHRS and CDR2 YFSETQ. V was trimmed by 5 bases and J by 2 bases, leaving 19 bases between them. The CDR3 covers 17 residues. Written as DNA, the CDR3 is TGCGCCAGCAGTCCCGGTGGGAGGCAGAGTAACACCGGGGAGCTGTTTTTT. Residues: CASSPGGRQSNTGELFF.

The CDR3 reads CASSSISGQGNQPQHF. The DNA of the CDR3 is TGTGCCAGCAGCTCCATCTCGGGACAGGGCAATCAGCCCCAGCATTTT. V gene TRBV7-9 combines with J gene TRBJ1-5; TRBD1 matches 8 bases. V lost 4 bases and J lost 2; bases outside the gene matches: 7. The CDR3 length is 16 residues. Germline V lookup: CDR1 SEHNR, CDR2 FQNEAQ (reference sequence). The full variable domain, rest sourced from reference TRBV7-9 and TRBJ1-5, is DTGVSQNPRHKITKRGQNVTFRCDPISEHNRLYWYRQTLGQGPEFLTYFQNEAQLEKSRLLSDRFSAERPKGSFSTLEIQRTEQGDSAMYLCASSSISGQGNQPQHFGDGTRLSIL.

The chain joins TRBV5-1 to TRBJ2-7; 9 nucleotides match TRBD2. The germline gives CDR1 SGHRS, CDR2 YFSETQ. The CDR3 length is 15 residues. Trimming took 0 bases from V and 5 from J; bases not matched to a gene: 6. CDR3 residues: CASSLVASGNHEQYF. The CDR3 nucleotides are TGCGCCAGCAGCTTGGTGGCTAGCGGGAACCACGAGCAGTACTTC.

This chain links TRBV25-1 with TRBJ1-1, with D possibly matching TRBD1 (6 bases). The CDR3 covers 11 residues. Germline values: CDR1 MGHDK, CDR2 SYGVNS. Trimming shortened V by 4 bases and J by 11 bases, and 11 bases separated the two germline ends. The CDR3 protein is CASSADRRAFF. The CDR3 DNA is TGTGCCAGCAGTGCGGACAGAAGGGCTTTCTTT.

This clone has a single count. V gene TRBV4-3 combines with J gene TRBJ2-7; 8 nucleotides agree with TRBD1. From germline, CDR1 is LGHNA and CDR2 YSLEER. J lost 1 base, V lost 1 base, and 6 bases had no gene match. The CDR3 spans 16 residues. CDR3 amino acids: CASSQGHRDRSYEQYF. The CDR3, as DNA: TGCGCCAGCAGCCAAGGCCACCGGGACAGGTCCTACGAGCAGTACTTC.

V and J are TRBV9 and TRBJ2-2; 10 nucleotides agree with TRBD2. There are 17 residues in the CDR3. J lost 1 base, V lost 2 bases, and 5 bases had no gene match. The germline V gene has CDR1 SGDLS and CDR2 YYNGEE. The CDR3: CASSVASGRGNTGELFF. DNA for the CDR3: TGTGCCAGCAGCGTGGCTAGCGGGAGAGGGAACACCGGGGAGCTGTTTTTT.

This clone has just one count. V usage is TRBV5-1 and J usage is TRBJ1-6, with D possibly TRBD1 on 6 matching bases. The CDR3 consists of 14 residues. V lost 1 base and J lost 10, with 12 bases in between. Per germline, CDR1 SGHRS and CDR2 YFSETQ. CDR3 coding DNA: TGCGCCAGCAGCTTGTTCGAAGGGGGATCACCCCTCCACTTT. Translated: CASSLFEGGSPLHF.

This clone is a singleton in its sample. The CDR3 DNA reads TGCGCCAGCAGCCAAGGGCAGTCGTACCAAGAGACCCAGTACTTC. This sequence encodes CASSQGQSYQETQYF. This chain links TRBV4-1 with TRBJ2-5; D unresolved. This CDR3 comprises 15 residues. The V and J ends lost 1 base and 0 bases respectively, with 9 bases between them. CDR1 and CDR2 from the germline V gene are MGHRA and YSYEKL.